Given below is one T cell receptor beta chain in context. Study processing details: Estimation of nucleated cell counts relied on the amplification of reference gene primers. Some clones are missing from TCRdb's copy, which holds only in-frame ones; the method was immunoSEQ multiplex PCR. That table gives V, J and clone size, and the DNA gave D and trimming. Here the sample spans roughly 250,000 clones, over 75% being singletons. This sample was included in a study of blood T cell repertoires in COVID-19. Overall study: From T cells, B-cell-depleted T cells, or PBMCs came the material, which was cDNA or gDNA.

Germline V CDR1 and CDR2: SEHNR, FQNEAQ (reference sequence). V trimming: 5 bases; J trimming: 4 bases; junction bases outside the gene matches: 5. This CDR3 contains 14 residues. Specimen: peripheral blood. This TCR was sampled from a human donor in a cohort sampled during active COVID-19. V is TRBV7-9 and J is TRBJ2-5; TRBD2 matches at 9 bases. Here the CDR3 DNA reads TGTGCCAGCAGCCTCGGAGCGGGAGGAGAGACCCAGTACTTC. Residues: CASSLGAGGETQYF.